These 16 T cell receptor beta chains were all obtained from the same sample, sequenced in a study of spatial heterogeneity in lung cancer. From the 5' RACE reads, TCRdb called clonotypes with MiXCR, one entry per CDR3 protein. The table lists about 3,000 distinct CDR3 sequences, about 3% of them singletons. Indicated time point: sample taken at primary tumor resection. The source was normal lung tissue next to the tumor, collected at surgery. These receptors were obtained from a male donor with early-stage non-small cell lung cancer.

The chain employs TRBV2 and TRBJ1-6; no firm D call. Trimming removed 5 bases at V and 1 base at J, with 3 bases between. Germline V gene lookup returns CDR1 SNHLY and CDR2 FYNNEI. This CDR3 contains 13 residues. CDR3 in amino acids: CASSISYNSPLHF. The CDR3 DNA reads as TGTGCCAGCAGTATTTCCTATAATTCACCCCTCCACTTT.

The table lists this clonotype with many counts. The J gene is TRBJ2-7, the V gene TRBV29-1; TRBD1 or TRBD2 may be the D gene (5 bases each). The CDR3 spans 14 residues. Germline lookup yields CDR1 SQVTM and CDR2 ANQGSEA. Trimming left V 4 bases short and J 0 bases short, with 13 bases between. CDR3 amino acids: CSVAGGSISYEQYF. CDR3 DNA sequence: TGCAGCGTTGCTGGGGGTTCCATCTCCTACGAGCAGTACTTC.

This clonotype is judged medium-sized. The V gene is TRBV9, the J gene TRBJ2-2; 15 bases match TRBD2. Germline-derived CDR1 and CDR2 are SGDLS and YYNGEE. With 2 bases clipped from V and 7 bases from J, the junction kept 3 bases outside the gene matches. The CDR3 contains 16 residues. The CDR3 region has the DNA TGTGCCAGCAGCGTCGGACTAGCGGGAGGGCTCGGGGAGCTGTTTTTT. It yields the protein CASSVGLAGGLGELFF.

This clonotype was found many times. V usage is TRBV28 and J usage is TRBJ1-1, with D maybe TRBD1 (5 bases). CDR1 is MDHEN and CDR2 is SYDVKM in the germline V gene. This CDR3 has 15 amino acids. V was pared by 5 bases and J by 1 base, with 14 bases between. CDR3 nucleotide sequence: TGTGCCAGCAGTACCTCGACAGAGACGAACACTGAAGCTTTCTTT. It specifies CASSTSTETNTEAFF.

This clonotype ranks as medium-sized. This sequence joins TRBV5-6 and TRBJ2-1; no firm D call. The germline V and J ends were trimmed by 0 bases and 0 bases, with 13 bases remaining between them. CDR3 length equals 17 residues. Per germline, CDR1 SGHDT and CDR2 YYEEEE. As DNA, the CDR3 is TGTGCCAGCAGCTTGGTGTCCCTAGTTAGCTCCTACAATGAGCAGTTCTTC. Its protein product is CASSLVSLVSSYNEQFF.

This chain links TRBV29-1 with TRBJ2-3, with D possibly being TRBD2 (5 bases). Deletions cut 7 bases from V and 1 base from J, with 15 bases between. The CDR3 contains 14 residues. Per the germline V gene, CDR1 is SQVTM and CDR2 is ANQGSEA. The CDR3 DNA reads as TGCAGCGCAAGGACTGCCGGCGGCACAGATACGCAGTATTTT. It is translated as CSARTAGGTDTQYF.

The sample holds many counts of this clonotype. This chain links TRBV7-6 with TRBJ2-2, with D maybe TRBD2 (6 bases). The germline V gene has CDR1 SGHVS and CDR2 FNYEAQ. V lost 5 bases and J lost 4, with 17 bases in between. The CDR3 has 16 residues. The CDR3 DNA reads as TGTGCCAGCAGCCCCCAGGTGGGGGAGGTCACCGGGGAGCTGTTTTTT. Protein sequence: CASSPQVGEVTGELFF.

This clonotype is labeled medium-sized. The rearrangement uses TRBV20-1 and TRBJ2-5; D remains unclear. The CDR3 consists of 13 residues. V lost 0 bases and J 3 bases, leaving 8 bases between the germline ends. Germline CDR1 reads DFQATT; CDR2 reads SNEGSKA (reference sequence). CDR3 nucleotide sequence: TGCAGTGCTAGAGATTTCAACGAAGAGACCCAGTACTTC. Protein: CSARDFNEETQYF.

This clonotype is large. This chain joins TRBV6-5 and TRBJ2-7, with 8 bases identical to TRBD1. CDR1 MNHEY and CDR2 SVGAGI come from the germline V gene. Germline trimming cut 5 bases from V and 1 base from J; bases unmatched to any gene: 10. This CDR3 comprises 16 residues. The CDR3 sequence: CASSTSDRAPSYEQYF. CDR3 in DNA: TGTGCCAGCAGTACATCGGACAGGGCCCCATCCTACGAGCAGTACTTC.

This clonotype is labeled medium-sized. This chain uses TRBV6-5 with TRBJ2-7; 8 bases map to TRBD2. The CDR3 is made up of 17 amino acids. V lost 4 bases, J lost 3 bases, and 14 bases stayed unmatched. CDR1 is MNHEY, CDR2 SVGAGI, per germline. This CDR3 reads CASSFWGLGTSGYEQYF. The CDR3 DNA reads TGTGCCAGCAGTTTCTGGGGTTTAGGGACTAGTGGCTACGAGCAGTACTTC.

This clonotype is medium-sized. The CDR3 DNA is TGTGCCAGCAGCTCAGGGATGGGGGAGGGGTACGAGCAGTACTTC. This codes for CASSSGMGEGYEQYF. The chain uses TRBV7-3 and TRBJ2-7; TRBD2 aligns across 7 bases. The CDR3 extends over 15 amino acids. Germline CDR1 reads SGHTA; CDR2 reads FQGTGA. V gave up 4 bases and J gave up 4 bases; unmatched junction bases: 10.

In its sample, this clonotype was seen many times. The rearrangement joins TRBV20-1 to TRBJ2-3; D gene unclear. This CDR3 has 11 residues. V shed 7 bases and J shed 0 bases, with 5 bases lying between them. Germline V gene sequence: CDR1 DFQATT, CDR2 SNEGSKA (reference sequence). The CDR3: CSVASTDTQYF. CDR3 in DNA: TGCAGTGTTGCGAGCACAGATACGCAGTATTTT.

At least ten counts were recorded for this clonotype. The chain uses TRBV13 and TRBJ2-3; the D is unclear. Germline assignment: CDR1 PRHDT and CDR2 FYEKMQ (reference sequence). This CDR3 is built from 13 residues. Trimming shortened V by 5 bases and J by 2 bases, and 8 bases separated the two germline ends. CDR3 loop: CASSPPDTDTQYF. The CDR3 coding sequence is TGTGCCAGCAGCCCCCCAGACACAGATACGCAGTATTTT.

Judged by abundance, this clonotype is medium-sized. The genes are TRBV2 and TRBJ1-2; D is undetermined. CDR1 is SNHLY and CDR2 is FYNNEI in the germline V gene. V lost 3 bases and J 7 bases, leaving 6 bases between the germline ends. This CDR3 spans 11 amino acids. The CDR3 protein is CASSESGGYTF. The CDR3 coding sequence is TGTGCCAGCAGTGAGTCCGGTGGCTACACCTTC.

This clonotype is termed medium-sized. The V call is TRBV20-1, the J call TRBJ2-7; TRBD1 aligns across 7 bases. V lost 1 base, J lost 2 bases, and 5 bases stayed unmatched. The CDR3 spans 14 residues. Germline-derived CDR1 and CDR2 are DFQATT and SNEGSKA (reference sequence). CDR3 in amino acids: CSARGDRSTYEQYF. In DNA form, the CDR3 reads TGCAGTGCTAGAGGGGACAGATCCACCTACGAGCAGTACTTC.

This clonotype has at least ten counts. As DNA, the CDR3 is TGTGCCAGCAGCATCGGACTAGCGGCCACAGATACGCAGTATTTT. Protein sequence: CASSIGLAATDTQYF. The chain is built from TRBV9 and TRBJ2-3; 10 positions match TRBD2. V trimming: 4 bases; J trimming: 2 bases; junction bases outside the gene matches: 4. From germline, CDR1 is SGDLS and CDR2 YYNGEE. This CDR3 is 15 amino acids long.